The rows below give T cell receptor beta chains drawn from one sample of a study of cytomegalovirus exposure and HLA in healthy donors. The method was immunoSEQ multiplex PCR; TCRdb's version includes in-frame clones alone and lacks a portion of them. The repertoire consists of 180,000 or so clones, with more than 80% occurring once and the leading ten covering approximately 4.4%. Sequenced material: PBMCs. The receptors come from a woman aged 18-29 years in good health and CMV-seropositive. CDR3s include the opening cysteine and the closing phenylalanine or tryptophan. D genes are given only for firm matches. Clone size, where shown, is once, few, many, or a class for clones that have expanded.

CDR3 DNA	CDR3 protein	J gene	D gene	clone size	V gene
TGTGCCAGCAGTGAAGATCGGGACAGCTGGTCTTTCTTT	CASSEDRDSWSFF	TRBJ1-1	TRBD1	-	TRBV6-1
TGTGCCAGCAGTTTCCCACCGGGAAATCAGCCCCAGCATTTT	CASSFPPGNQPQHF	TRBJ1-5	-	-	TRBV28
TGTGCCAGCAGCCCTAGGACACAAACGCCCCAGGAGACCCAGTACTTC	CASSPRTQTPQETQYF	TRBJ2-5	-	-	TRBV14
TGTGCCAGCAGTTACTCAGGACAGGGATACAACGAGCAGTACTTC	CASSYSGQGYNEQYF	TRBJ2-7	TRBD1	-	TRBV6-5
TGCGCCAGCAGCTTGGGCCACTCCACAGAGGGCTACGAGCAGTACTTC	CASSLGHSTEGYEQYF	TRBJ2-7	-	-	TRBV5-1
TGTGCCAGCAGCGGAGCGACAGGGGTCCTTAAAGCTTTCTTT	CASSGATGVLKAFF	TRBJ1-1	TRBD1	few	TRBV11-2
TGTGCCAGCAGCGTATTGGCAGGCCTGAGCACTGAAGCTTTCTTT	CASSVLAGLSTEAFF	TRBJ1-1	-	-	TRBV9
TGTGCCACCAGCAGAGATACAGGAAACTATGGCTACACCTTC	CATSRDTGNYGYTF	TRBJ1-2	-	-	TRBV15
TGTGCCATCAGTGAGTCAAGTCAGGGACAGCCCCAGCATTTT	CAISESSQGQPQHF	TRBJ1-5	-	-	TRBV10-3
TGTGCCAGCAGCCCCGCGCGGGATAATTCACCCCTCCACTTT	CASSPARDNSPLHF	TRBJ1-6	-	few	TRBV6-1
TGCAGCGTTGTATATCAGGGACAGAGCAATCAGCCCCAGCATTTT	CSVVYQGQSNQPQHF	TRBJ1-5	TRBD1	-	TRBV29-1
TGTGCCAGCAGGAGGACTACACCCTATAATTCACCCCTCCACTTT	CASRRTTPYNSPLHF	TRBJ1-6	-	-	TRBV6-5
TGTGCCAGCAGCTCGACTAGCGGGGGCCCCCGGACCACAGATACGCAGTATTTT	CASSSTSGGPRTTDTQYF	TRBJ2-3	TRBD2	once	TRBV11-3
TGTGCCAGAAGTACGGGACTCGGGTACGAAAAACTGTTTTTT	CARSTGLGYEKLFF	TRBJ1-4	-	few	TRBV5-3
TGTGCCAGCAGCCCCTTGGGGCCTAATGAAAAACTGTTTTTT	CASSPLGPNEKLFF	TRBJ1-4	-	-	TRBV7-9
TGTGCCAGCAGCTTAAACACGAACACTGAAGCTTTCTTT	CASSLNTNTEAFF	TRBJ1-1	-	-	TRBV9
TGCGCCAGCAGGGACGACAGTAGCTCCTACGAGCAGTACTTC	CASRDDSSSYEQYF	TRBJ2-7	-	-	TRBV5-1
TGCGCCAGCGGCTTGGTTTATCGGACTAGAGAAGAGACCCAGTACTTC	CASGLVYRTREETQYF	TRBJ2-5	TRBD2	-	TRBV5-1
TGCGCCAGCAGCCAAGAAGGGGCCTCCGGCTACAATGAGCAGTTCTTC	CASSQEGASGYNEQFF	TRBJ2-1	-	-	TRBV4-1
TGTGCCAGTACGATAGGGGGCGCGAACACTGAAGCTTTCTTT	CASTIGGANTEAFF	TRBJ1-1	TRBD1	-	TRBV19
TGTGCCAGCCAACAGGGAACTGAAGCTTTCTTT	CASQQGTEAFF	TRBJ1-1	-	-	TRBV14
TGTGCCAGCAGCGCCTCCGGGACAGGTAACACTGAAGCTTTCTTT	CASSASGTGNTEAFF	TRBJ1-1	TRBD1	-	TRBV9
TGTGCCAGCAGCCAAGCCCCCGGGACAGGGGAATACGAGCAGTACTTC	CASSQAPGTGEYEQYF	TRBJ2-7	TRBD1	-	TRBV4-2
TGTGCCAGCACACAGGCCTATGGCTACACCTTC	CASTQAYGYTF	TRBJ1-2	-	few	TRBV27
TGCGCCAGCAGCCAAGATAGTAAGTCTTCTGGGGCCAACGTCCTGACTTTC	CASSQDSKSSGANVLTF	TRBJ2-6	-	-	TRBV4-3
TGCGCCAGCAGCCGCGGGGCTCTCCGGGATACTGAAGCTTTCTTT	CASSRGALRDTEAFF	TRBJ1-1	-	once	TRBV5-1
TGTGCCAGCAGCGTAGAAAGGGGGCATAGCACAGATACGCAGTATTTT	CASSVERGHSTDTQYF	TRBJ2-3	TRBD1	-	TRBV9
TGTGCCAGCATGGCAGGGGGCACTCAGCCCCAGCATTTT	CASMAGGTQPQHF	TRBJ1-5	TRBD1	-	TRBV28
TGTGCCAGCAGCTTAGCGTGGGCGGGGGGCCCCGGCGGGGAGCAGTACTTC	CASSLAWAGGPGGEQYF	TRBJ2-7	TRBD2	-	TRBV7-2
TGTGCCAGCAGTGAGGGACAGAATTATCTACCTGAAGCTTTCTTT	CASSEGQNYLPEAFF	TRBJ1-1	TRBD1	-	TRBV6-1
TGTGCCAGCAGACCGGTACAGGGGAACACCGGGGAGCTGTTTTTT	CASRPVQGNTGELFF	TRBJ2-2	-	-	TRBV11-2